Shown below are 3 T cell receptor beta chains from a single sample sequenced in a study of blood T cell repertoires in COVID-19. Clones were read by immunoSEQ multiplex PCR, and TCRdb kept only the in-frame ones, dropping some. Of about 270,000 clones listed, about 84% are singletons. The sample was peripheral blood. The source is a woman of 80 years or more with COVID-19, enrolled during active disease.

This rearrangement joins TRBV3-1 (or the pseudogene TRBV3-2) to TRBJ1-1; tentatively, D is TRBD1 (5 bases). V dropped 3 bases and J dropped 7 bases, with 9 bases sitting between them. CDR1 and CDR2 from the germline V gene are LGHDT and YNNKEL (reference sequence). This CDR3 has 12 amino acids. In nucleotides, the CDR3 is TGTGCCAGCAGCCAGGCCGGGGGTGAAGCTTTCTTT. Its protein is CASSQAGGEAFF.

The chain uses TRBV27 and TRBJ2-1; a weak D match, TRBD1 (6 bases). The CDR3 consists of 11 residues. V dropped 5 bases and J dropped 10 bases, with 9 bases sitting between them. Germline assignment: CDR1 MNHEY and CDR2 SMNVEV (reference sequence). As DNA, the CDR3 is TGTGCCAGCAGTCTTGGGACAGAGCAGTTCTTC. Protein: CASSLGTEQFF.

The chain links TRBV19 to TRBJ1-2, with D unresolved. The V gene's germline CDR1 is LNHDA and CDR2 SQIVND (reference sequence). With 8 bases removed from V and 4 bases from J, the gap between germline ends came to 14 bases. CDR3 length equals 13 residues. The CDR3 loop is CASRPGIGYGYTF. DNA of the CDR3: TGTGCCAGTCGGCCAGGAATCGGCTATGGCTACACCTTC.